This T cell receptor beta chain was captured in a study of blood T cell repertoires in COVID-19. At the level of the study: Whether acute or convalescent, the COVID-19 samples came from the United States, Italy and Spain. T cells, B-cell-depleted T cells, or PBMCs provided the cDNA or gDNA that served as material.

Points on this clone: Other DNA sequences in this specimen translate into the identical CDR3.

Per the authors' pipeline: Quantification of nucleated cells was approximated via reference gene primer amplification. Some clones are missing from TCRdb's copy, which holds only in-frame ones; the method was immunoSEQ multiplex PCR. V, J and clone size are taken as reported in that table, and D and trimming were inferred from the DNA itself. The sample lists around 150,000 clones; approximately 90% were seen once. The CDR3 consists of 15 residues. Germline trimming cut 1 base from V and 7 bases from J; bases unmatched to any gene: 5. Germline CDR1 and CDR2: LGHNA and YSLEER. The sequence came from a woman aged 55-75 years with active or convalescent COVID-19. This chain links TRBV4-3 with TRBJ2-1; TRBD2 aligns across 9 bases. The material sequenced was peripheral blood. CDR3 protein: CASSQGSGGSNEQFF. In DNA form, the CDR3 reads TGCGCCAGCAGCCAAGGGAGCGGGGGGAGTAATGAGCAGTTCTTC.